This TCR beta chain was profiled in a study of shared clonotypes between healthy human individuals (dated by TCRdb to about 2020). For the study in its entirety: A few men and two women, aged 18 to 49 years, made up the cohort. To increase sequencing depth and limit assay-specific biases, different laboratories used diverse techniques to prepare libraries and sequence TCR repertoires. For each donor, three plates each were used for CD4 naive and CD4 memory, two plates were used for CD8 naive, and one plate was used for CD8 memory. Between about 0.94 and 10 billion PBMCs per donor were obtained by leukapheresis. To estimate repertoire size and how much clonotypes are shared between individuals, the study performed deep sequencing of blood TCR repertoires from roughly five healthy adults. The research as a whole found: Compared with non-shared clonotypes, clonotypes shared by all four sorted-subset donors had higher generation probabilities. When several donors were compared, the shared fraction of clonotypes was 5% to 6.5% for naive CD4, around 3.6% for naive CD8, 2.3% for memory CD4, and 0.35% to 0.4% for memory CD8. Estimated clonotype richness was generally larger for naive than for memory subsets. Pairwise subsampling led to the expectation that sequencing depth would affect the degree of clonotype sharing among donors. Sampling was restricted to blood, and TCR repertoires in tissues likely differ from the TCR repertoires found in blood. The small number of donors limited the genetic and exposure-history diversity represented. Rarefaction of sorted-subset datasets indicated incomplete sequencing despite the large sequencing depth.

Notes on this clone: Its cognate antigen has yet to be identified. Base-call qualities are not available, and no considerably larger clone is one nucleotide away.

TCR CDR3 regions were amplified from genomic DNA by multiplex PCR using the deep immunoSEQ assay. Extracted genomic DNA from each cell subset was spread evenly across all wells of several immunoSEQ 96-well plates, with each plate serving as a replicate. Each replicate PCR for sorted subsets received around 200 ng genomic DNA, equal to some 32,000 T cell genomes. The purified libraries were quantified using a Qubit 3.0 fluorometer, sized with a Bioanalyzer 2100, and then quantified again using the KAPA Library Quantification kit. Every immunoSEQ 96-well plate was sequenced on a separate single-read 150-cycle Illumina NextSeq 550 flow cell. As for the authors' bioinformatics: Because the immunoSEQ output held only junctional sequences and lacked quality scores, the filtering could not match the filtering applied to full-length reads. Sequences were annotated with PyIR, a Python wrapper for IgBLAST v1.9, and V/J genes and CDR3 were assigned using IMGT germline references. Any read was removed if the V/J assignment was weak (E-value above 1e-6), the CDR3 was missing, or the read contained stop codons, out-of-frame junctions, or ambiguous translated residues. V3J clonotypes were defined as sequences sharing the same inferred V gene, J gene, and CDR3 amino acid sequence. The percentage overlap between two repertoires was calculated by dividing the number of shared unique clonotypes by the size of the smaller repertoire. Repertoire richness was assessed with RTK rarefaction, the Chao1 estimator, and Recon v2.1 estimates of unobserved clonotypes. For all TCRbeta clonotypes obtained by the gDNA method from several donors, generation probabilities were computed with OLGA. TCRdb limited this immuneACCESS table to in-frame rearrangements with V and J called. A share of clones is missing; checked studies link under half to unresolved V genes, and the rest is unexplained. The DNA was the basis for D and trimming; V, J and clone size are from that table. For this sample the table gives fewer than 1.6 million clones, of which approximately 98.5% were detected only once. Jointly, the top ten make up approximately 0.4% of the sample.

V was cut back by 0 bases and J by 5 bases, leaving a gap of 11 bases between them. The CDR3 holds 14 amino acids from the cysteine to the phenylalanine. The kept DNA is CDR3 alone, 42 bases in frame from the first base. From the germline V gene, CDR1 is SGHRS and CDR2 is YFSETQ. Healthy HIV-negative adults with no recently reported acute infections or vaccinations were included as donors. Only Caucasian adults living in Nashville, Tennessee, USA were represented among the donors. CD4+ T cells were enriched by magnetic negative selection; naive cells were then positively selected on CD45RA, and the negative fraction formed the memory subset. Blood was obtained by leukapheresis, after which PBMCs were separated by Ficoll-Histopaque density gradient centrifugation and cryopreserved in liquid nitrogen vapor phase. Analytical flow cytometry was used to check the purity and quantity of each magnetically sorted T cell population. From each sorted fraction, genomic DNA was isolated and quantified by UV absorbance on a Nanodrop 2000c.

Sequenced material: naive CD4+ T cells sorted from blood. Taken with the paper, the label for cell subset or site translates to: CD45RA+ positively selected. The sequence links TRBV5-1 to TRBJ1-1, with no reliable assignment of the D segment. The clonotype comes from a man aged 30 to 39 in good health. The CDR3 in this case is CASSLEGVQTEAFF. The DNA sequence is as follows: TGCGCCAGCAGCTTGGAGGGAGTACAGACTGAAGCTTTCTTT.